Below are 21 T cell receptor beta chains sequenced from a single sample in a study of cytomegalovirus exposure and HLA in healthy donors (dated by TCRdb to 2017 to 2019). Library preparation was by the immunoSEQ multiplex PCR assay. The multiplex PCR relied on a mix of 60 forward primers for TCR Vbeta segments and 13 reverse primers for TCR Jbeta segments. TCRdb took over this immuneACCESS table, retaining in-frame rearrangements with V and J assigned. Such tables are incomplete; in checked studies, under half of the missing clones stem from an unresolved V gene, and the remainder is unexplained. Present in this sample are about 52,000 clones, approximately 72% of which were seen just once. The top ten clones comprise less than 9.5% of the sample. The sequencing sample was made of PBMCs. All receptors derive from a woman between 50 and 59 years old in good health and CMV-seronegative.

The V and J genes are TRBV11-1 and TRBJ1-1; 7 nucleotides align to TRBD1. This CDR3 spans 14 amino acids. CDR1 and CDR2 from the germline V gene are SGHAT and FQDESV (reference sequence). The V gene end was trimmed by 2 bases and the J gene end by 5 bases; junction bases not matched to a gene: 5. CDR3 sequence reads: CASSLQQGSTEAFF. The DNA of the CDR3 is TGTGCCAGCAGCTTACAACAGGGGAGTACTGAAGCTTTCTTT. Full variable domain (outside the CDR3, taken from reference TRBV11-1 and TRBJ1-1): EAEVAQSPRYKITEKSQAVAFWCDPISGHATLYWYRQILGQGPELLVQFQDESVVDDSQLPKDRFSAERLKGVDSTLKIQPAELGDSAMYLCASSLQQGSTEAFFGQGTRLTVV.

The V and J genes are TRBV29-1 and TRBJ1-5, with D possibly being TRBD1 (5 bases). The CDR3 extends over 14 amino acids. Germline V gives CDR1 SQVTM, CDR2 ANQGSEA. Trimming left V 7 bases short and J 2 bases short, with 15 bases between. The CDR3 DNA reads TGCAGCGCCAGGGCCCTTGGGGGCAATCAGCCCCAGCATTTT. Its translation is CSARALGGNQPQHF. Drawing the rest from reference TRBV29-1 and TRBJ1-5, the complete variable domain is SAVISQKPSRDICQRGTSLTIQCQVDSQVTMMFWYRQQPGQSLTLIATANQGSEATYESGFVIDKFPISRPNLTFSTLTVSNMSPEDSSIYLCSARALGGNQPQHFGDGTRLSIL.

The chain recombines TRBV19 with TRBJ1-2; TRBD1 matches at 8 bases. The CDR3 has 13 amino acids. Losses at the gene ends were 5 bases for V and 6 bases for J; bases not matched to a gene: 5. Germline assignment: CDR1 LNHDA and CDR2 SQIVND (reference sequence). In nucleotides, the CDR3 is TGTGCCAGTAGTTCTCAGGGGGCGCATGGCTACACCTTC. It encodes CASSSQGAHGYTF.

The chain employs TRBV9 and TRBJ1-3; 7 bases are a match to TRBD1. The CDR3 is 15 amino acids. The V segment lost 0 bases and the J segment 5 bases; nucleotides outside the gene matches: 5. CDR1 is SGDLS, CDR2 YYNGEE, per germline. The chain's CDR3 is CASSVGGDSRNTIYF. DNA for the CDR3: TGTGCCAGCAGCGTAGGGGGGGACAGTAGAAACACCATATATTTT.

V and J are TRBV7-2 and TRBJ2-7; 8 bases are shared with TRBD1. Germline values: CDR1 SGHTA, CDR2 FQGNSA. The V and J ends lost 1 base and 4 bases, in that order; junction bases with no gene match: 3. CDR3 length equals 14 residues. DNA for the CDR3: TGTGCCAGCAGCTTAGAGGACAGGGTGTACGAGCAGTACTTC. Amino acids: CASSLEDRVYEQYF.

CDR3: CASSQDRGQSLSEAFF. The CDR3 DNA reads as TGTGCCAGCAGCCAAGATAGGGGACAGAGCTTATCTGAAGCTTTCTTT. The genes are TRBV14 and TRBJ1-1; 7 bases align to TRBD1. Trimming took 0 bases from V and 6 from J; bases not matched to a gene: 10. Germline assignment: CDR1 SGHDN and CDR2 FVKESK. The CDR3 length is 16 residues.

This clone was counted a single time. This chain uses TRBV28 with TRBJ2-7; 7 positions match TRBD2. The CDR3 has 17 amino acids. In germline, CDR1 is MDHEN, CDR2 SYDVKM. Trimming cost V 2 bases and J 1 base; bases outside gene matches: 11. The CDR3 sequence: CASSLDMGMGLSYEQYF. In nucleotides, the CDR3 is TGTGCCAGCAGTTTAGATATGGGAATGGGACTATCCTACGAGCAGTACTTC.

CDR3 coding DNA: TGTGCCAGCAGTGACTGGGCTGGGACTGAAGCTTTCTTT. Protein product: CASSDWAGTEAFF. The rearrangement links TRBV6-4 to TRBJ1-1; no clear D. CDR3 size: 13 residues. The germline CDR1 and CDR2 sequences are MRHNA and SNTAGT. The ends were cut back, 1 base at V and 5 bases at J, with 8 bases in the middle.

The rearrangement links TRBV19 to TRBJ2-1; D is ambiguous. The CDR3 spans 14 residues. The ends were cut back, 4 bases at V and 8 bases at J, with 15 bases in the middle. In germline, CDR1 is LNHDA, CDR2 SQIVND (reference sequence). The CDR3 sequence: CASSTPVLPHEQFF. CDR3 DNA sequence: TGTGCCAGTAGTACCCCTGTCCTACCCCATGAGCAGTTCTTC.

V usage is TRBV11-2 and J usage is TRBJ1-2; D is undetermined. Trimming removed 0 bases from V and 10 bases from J, with 9 bases in between. This CDR3 contains 12 residues. Germline CDR1 reads SGHAT; CDR2 reads FQNNGV. CDR3 sequence: CASSLDRDYYTF. The CDR3 DNA reads TGTGCCAGCAGCTTAGACCGAGACTACTACACCTTC.

This chain uses TRBV7-2 with TRBJ2-1, with 7 nucleotides matching TRBD1. V lost 2 bases and J lost 10; bases outside the gene matches: 5. The CDR3 loop spans 13 amino acids. Germline assignment: CDR1 SGHTA and CDR2 FQGNSA. The CDR3 DNA reads TGTGCCAGCAGCTTAACAAGCAGGGGGGAGCAGTTCTTC. Protein sequence: CASSLTSRGEQFF. Together with reference TRBV7-2 and TRBJ2-1, the CDR3 gives the full variable domain: GAGVSQSPSNKVTEKGKDVELRCDPISGHTALYWYRQSLGQGLEFLIYFQGNSAPDKSGLPSDRFSAERTGGSVSTLTIQRTQQEDSAVYLCASSLTSRGEQFFGPGTRLTVL.

The rearrangement uses TRBV7-8 and TRBJ1-2; D unresolved. The germline V gene has CDR1 SGHVS and CDR2 FQNEAQ. The CDR3 has 16 residues. V was pared by 0 bases and J by 2 bases, with 13 bases between. The CDR3 nucleotides are TGTGCCAGCAGCTTAGCGCAAGGCAGACACAACTATGGCTACACCTTC. Protein product: CASSLAQGRHNYGYTF.

In this sample, this clone turned up a few times. This rearrangement joins TRBV19 to TRBJ2-2, with D perhaps TRBD1 (6 bases). CDR1 is LNHDA, CDR2 SQIVND, per germline (reference sequence). Deletions cut 7 bases from V and 0 bases from J, with 12 bases between. The CDR3 contains 15 residues. The CDR3 spells CASTIGGTNTGELFF. Written as DNA, the CDR3 is TGTGCCAGTACCATAGGGGGAACGAACACCGGGGAGCTGTTTTTT.

This chain links TRBV7-9 with TRBJ1-6; the D gene is possibly TRBD1 (6 bases). V lost 5 bases to trimming and J lost 3 bases, with 11 bases between them. Germline V CDR1 and CDR2: SEHNR, FQNEAQ (reference sequence). CDR3 length: 15 amino acids. CDR3 residues: CASSEGGFYNSPLHF. The CDR3 DNA reads as TGTGCCAGCAGCGAGGGGGGGTTCTATAATTCACCCCTCCACTTT.

This sequence joins TRBV9 and TRBJ1-1; 8 bases line up with TRBD1. The length of the CDR3 is 15 residues. Germline V gene sequence: CDR1 SGDLS, CDR2 YYNGEE. Trimming removed 4 bases from V and 2 bases from J; junction bases left unmatched: 7. The CDR3 DNA is TGTGCCAGCAGCTACGACAGGGGATTAAACACTGAAGCTTTCTTT. The encoded protein is CASSYDRGLNTEAFF.

V and J are TRBV18 and TRBJ1-1, with D possibly being TRBD1 (6 bases). Trimming shortened V by 1 base and J by 1 base, and 13 bases separated the two germline ends. Germline CDR1 is KGHSH and CDR2 is LQKENI. The CDR3 has 16 amino acids. CDR3 DNA: TGTGCCAGCTCACCACGGTCAGGGGATCAGAACACTGAAGCTTTCTTT. Its protein is CASSPRSGDQNTEAFF. The variable domain in full, with the rest retrieved from reference TRBV18 and TRBJ1-1, is NAGVMQNPRHLVRRRGQEARLRCSPMKGHSHVYWYRQLPEEGLKFMVYLQKENIIDESGMPKERFSAEFPKEGPSILRIQQVVRGDSAAYFCASSPRSGDQNTEAFFGQGTRLTVV.

The genes are TRBV29-1 and TRBJ1-1; weak D call: TRBD1 (6 bases). Germline V lookup: CDR1 SQVTM, CDR2 ANQGSEA. The CDR3 runs to 11 residues. V was cut by 5 bases and J by 8 bases, with 12 bases left in between. The CDR3 loop is CSVTGQREAFF. In nucleotides, the CDR3 is TGCAGCGTTACCGGACAGAGGGAAGCTTTCTTT.

DNA of the CDR3: TGCAGCGTTGAGTTGGGGGGCTCTGGGGCCAACGTCCTGACTTTC. It yields the protein CSVELGGSGANVLTF. The chain combines TRBV29-1 with TRBJ2-6, with D perhaps TRBD2 (6 bases). Trimming removed 3 bases from V and 0 bases from J, with 9 bases in between. The CDR3 covers 15 residues. Germline V gene sequence: CDR1 SQVTM, CDR2 ANQGSEA.

The chain combines TRBV19 with TRBJ2-3; D uncertain. Germline lookup yields CDR1 LNHDA and CDR2 SQIVND (reference sequence). The V end was cut by 8 bases, the J end by 5 bases, with 8 bases between. CDR3 length: 11 residues. CDR3 loop: CASLGGDTQYF. CDR3 DNA: TGTGCCAGTCTAGGCGGAGATACGCAGTATTTT.

The chain employs TRBV29-1 and TRBJ1-2; unclear D gene. V shed 0 bases and J shed 0 bases, with 11 bases lying between them. This CDR3 comprises 15 residues. Looked up from germline, CDR1 is SQVTM and CDR2 is ANQGSEA. CDR3 nucleotide sequence: TGCAGCGTTGAAGAAAAGGCGGGTACTAACTATGGCTACACCTTC. Amino acid sequence: CSVEEKAGTNYGYTF.

The V call is TRBV7-9, the J call TRBJ2-5; TRBD2 might be the D (6 bases). The germline V gene encodes CDR1 SEHNR and CDR2 FQNEAQ (reference sequence). The V end lost 3 bases, the J end lost 4 bases, and 9 bases lay between the germline ends. The CDR3 is 13 residues long. CDR3 DNA: TGTGCCAGCAGCTTTGGGGGAGGAGAGACCCAGTACTTC. Its protein product is CASSFGGGETQYF.